In this sample, the clone carrying this T cell receptor (beta chain) turned up once. The CDR3 consists of 16 residues. The V gene end was trimmed by 1 base and the J gene end by 2 bases; junction bases not matched to a gene: 8. From germline, CDR1 is KGHSH and CDR2 LQKENI. Profiling relied on immunoSEQ multiplex PCR, and the TCRdb table lists in-frame clones only, not all of them. The table lists more than 35,000 clones, about 90% of them singletons. This specimen belongs to a study of T cell changes during pregnancy in multiple sclerosis. Sequencing used CD4+ T cells from peripheral blood mononuclear cells, obtained in the third trimester of pregnancy. This chain joins TRBV18 and TRBJ2-7; 7 nucleotides line up with TRBD1. The sequence came from a female donor with multiple sclerosis, enrolled in a pregnancy study. This CDR3 is CASSPQGGVNAYEQYF. Here the CDR3 DNA reads TGTGCCAGCTCACCACAAGGGGGCGTGAACGCCTACGAGCAGTACTTC.